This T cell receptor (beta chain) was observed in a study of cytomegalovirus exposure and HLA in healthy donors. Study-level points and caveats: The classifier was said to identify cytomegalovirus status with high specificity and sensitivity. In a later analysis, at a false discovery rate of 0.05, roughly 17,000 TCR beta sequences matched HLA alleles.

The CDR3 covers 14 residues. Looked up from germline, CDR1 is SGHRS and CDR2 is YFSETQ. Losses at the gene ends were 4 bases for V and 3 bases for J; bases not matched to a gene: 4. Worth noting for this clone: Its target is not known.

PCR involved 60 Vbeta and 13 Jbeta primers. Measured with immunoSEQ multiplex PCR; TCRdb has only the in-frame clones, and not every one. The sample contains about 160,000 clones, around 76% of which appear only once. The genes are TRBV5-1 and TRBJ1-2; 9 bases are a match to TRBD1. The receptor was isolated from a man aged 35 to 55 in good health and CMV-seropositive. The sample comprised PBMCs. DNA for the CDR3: TGCGCCAGCAGCCAGGACAGGGGATACTATGGCTACACCTTC. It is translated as CASSQDRGYYGYTF.